This section outlines one TCR beta chain sequence together with its context. These data come from a study of T cell changes during pregnancy in multiple sclerosis. Sequenced by immunoSEQ multiplex PCR; TCRdb stores in-frame clones only, minus some. This sample carries fewer than 70,000 clones, about 90% of them seen once, and the ten largest clones take roughly 2.7%. The material was peripheral blood, obtained in the second trimester of pregnancy. The TCR was taken from a female donor in good health, enrolled as a control in a pregnancy study.

CDR3 coding DNA: TGTGCCAGCAACAGGGCTGGCGGGGGCGGAGAGACCCAGTACTTC. Translating it yields CASNRAGGGGETQYF. This chain uses TRBV5-6 with TRBJ2-5; a weak D match, TRBD2 (7 bases). V shed 6 bases and J shed 4 bases, with 19 bases lying between them. Germline CDR1 and CDR2: SGHDT and YYEEEE. The CDR3 contains 15 residues.